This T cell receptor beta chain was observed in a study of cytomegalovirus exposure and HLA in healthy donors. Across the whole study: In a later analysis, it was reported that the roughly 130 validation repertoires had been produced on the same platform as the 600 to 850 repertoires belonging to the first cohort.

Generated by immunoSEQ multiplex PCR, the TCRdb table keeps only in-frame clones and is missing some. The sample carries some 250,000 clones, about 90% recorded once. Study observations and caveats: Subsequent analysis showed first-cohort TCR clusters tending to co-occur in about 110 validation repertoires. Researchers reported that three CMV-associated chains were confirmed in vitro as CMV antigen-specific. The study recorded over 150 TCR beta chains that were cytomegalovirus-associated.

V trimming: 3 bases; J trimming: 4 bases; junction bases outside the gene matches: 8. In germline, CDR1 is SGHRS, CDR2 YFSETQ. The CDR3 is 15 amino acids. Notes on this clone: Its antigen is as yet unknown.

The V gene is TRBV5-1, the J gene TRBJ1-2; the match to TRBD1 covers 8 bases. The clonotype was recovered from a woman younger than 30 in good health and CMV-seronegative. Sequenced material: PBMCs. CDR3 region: CASSSWTGFSYGYTF. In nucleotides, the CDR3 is TGCGCCAGCAGCTCTTGGACAGGGTTTAGCTATGGCTACACCTTC.